The present entry profiles one T cell receptor (beta chain) with its context. This record belongs to a study of blood T cell repertoires in COVID-19. The V gene end was trimmed by 4 bases and the J gene end by 0 bases; junction bases not matched to a gene: 8. The CDR3 is 17 residues long. CDR1 and CDR2 from the germline V gene are SGHAT and FQNNGV. Some clones are missing from TCRdb's copy, which holds only in-frame ones; the method was immunoSEQ multiplex PCR. The sample lists roughly 100,000 clones, more than 80% occurring once. The sample comprised peripheral blood. The receptor was isolated from a man between 60 and 75 years old with acute or convalescent COVID-19. V usage is TRBV11-2 and J usage is TRBJ1-1, with TRBD1 matching over 10 bases. This chain's CDR3 is CASSSGQGEAVNTEAFF. DNA of the CDR3: TGTGCCAGCAGCTCCGGACAGGGGGAGGCTGTGAACACTGAAGCTTTCTTT. The entire variable domain, with the rest obtained from reference TRBV11-2 and TRBJ1-1, is as follows: EAGVAQSPRYKIIEKRQSVAFWCNPISGHATLYWYQQILGQGPKLLIQFQNNGVVDDSQLPKDRFSAERLKGVDSTLKIQPAKLEDSAVYLCASSSGQGEAVNTEAFFGQGTRLTVV.